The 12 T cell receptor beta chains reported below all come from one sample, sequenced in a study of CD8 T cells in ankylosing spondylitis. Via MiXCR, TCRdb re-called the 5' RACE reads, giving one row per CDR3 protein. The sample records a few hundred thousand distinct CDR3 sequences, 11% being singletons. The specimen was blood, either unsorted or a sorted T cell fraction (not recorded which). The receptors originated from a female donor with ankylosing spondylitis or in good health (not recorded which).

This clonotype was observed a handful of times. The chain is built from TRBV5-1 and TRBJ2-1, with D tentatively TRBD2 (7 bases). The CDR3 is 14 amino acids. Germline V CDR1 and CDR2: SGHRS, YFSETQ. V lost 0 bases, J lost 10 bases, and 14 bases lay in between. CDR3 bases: TGCGCCAGCAGCTTGGGACAGGCCGGGGGGGAGCAGTTCTTC. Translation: CASSLGQAGGEQFF.

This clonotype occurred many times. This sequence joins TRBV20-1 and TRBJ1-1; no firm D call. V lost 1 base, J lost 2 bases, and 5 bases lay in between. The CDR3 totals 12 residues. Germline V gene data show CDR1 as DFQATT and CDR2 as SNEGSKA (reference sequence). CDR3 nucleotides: TGCAGTGCTAGAGCAGTCAACACTGAAGCTTTCTTT. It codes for CSARAVNTEAFF.

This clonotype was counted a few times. The CDR3 DNA reads TGTGCCAGCAGCCAAGGGGGGCGGGAGAGTTACAATGAGCAGTTCTTC. This sequence encodes CASSQGGRESYNEQFF. V usage is TRBV4-2 and J usage is TRBJ2-1, with D possibly TRBD2 on 7 matching bases. The CDR3 has 16 residues. The ends were cut back, 1 base at V and 4 bases at J, with 14 bases in the middle. Germline V gene data show CDR1 as LGHNA and CDR2 as YNFKEQ.

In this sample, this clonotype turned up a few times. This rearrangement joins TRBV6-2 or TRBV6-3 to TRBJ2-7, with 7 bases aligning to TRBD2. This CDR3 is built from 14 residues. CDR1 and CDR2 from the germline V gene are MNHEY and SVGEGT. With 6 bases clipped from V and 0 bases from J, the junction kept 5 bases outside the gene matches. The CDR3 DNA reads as TGTGCCAGCAGACCCCGGGACTACTCCTACGAGCAGTACTTC. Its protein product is CASRPRDYSYEQYF.

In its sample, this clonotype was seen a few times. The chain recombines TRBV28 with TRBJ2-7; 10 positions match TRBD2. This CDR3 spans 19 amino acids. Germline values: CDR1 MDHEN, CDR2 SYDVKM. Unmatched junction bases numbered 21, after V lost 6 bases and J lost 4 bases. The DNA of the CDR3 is TGTGCCAGCAGACCCACTTTCAAAGTAGCGGGGGGCCGACTTTACGAGCAGTACTTC. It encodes CASRPTFKVAGGRLYEQYF.

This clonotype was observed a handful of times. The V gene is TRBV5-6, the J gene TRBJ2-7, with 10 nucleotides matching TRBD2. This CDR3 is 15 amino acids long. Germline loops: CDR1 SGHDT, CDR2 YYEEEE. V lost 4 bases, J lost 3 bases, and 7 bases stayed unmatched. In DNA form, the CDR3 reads TGTGCCAGCAGCATAGGACTAGCGGAACTCTACGAGCAGTACTTC. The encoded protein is CASSIGLAELYEQYF.

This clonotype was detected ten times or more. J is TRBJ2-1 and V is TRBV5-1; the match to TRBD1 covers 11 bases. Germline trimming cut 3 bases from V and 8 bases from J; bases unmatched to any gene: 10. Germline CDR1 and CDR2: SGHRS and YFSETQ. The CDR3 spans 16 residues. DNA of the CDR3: TGCGCCAGCAGCTCCGCCTTTATGGACAGGGGGCATGAGCAGTTCTTC. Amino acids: CASSSAFMDRGHEQFF. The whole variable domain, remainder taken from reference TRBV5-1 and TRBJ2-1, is KAGVTQTPRYLIKTRGQQVTLSCSPISGHRSVSWYQQTPGQGLQFLFEYFSETQRNKGNFPGRFSGRQFSNSRSEMNVSTLELGDSALYLCASSSAFMDRGHEQFFGPGTRLTVL.

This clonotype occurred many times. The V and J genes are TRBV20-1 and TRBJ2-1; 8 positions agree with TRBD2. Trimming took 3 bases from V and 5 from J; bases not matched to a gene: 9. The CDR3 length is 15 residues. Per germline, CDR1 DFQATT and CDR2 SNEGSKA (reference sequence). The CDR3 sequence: CSASSSPGGNNEQFF. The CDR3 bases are TGCAGTGCTAGTAGCTCGCCGGGGGGGAACAATGAGCAGTTCTTC.

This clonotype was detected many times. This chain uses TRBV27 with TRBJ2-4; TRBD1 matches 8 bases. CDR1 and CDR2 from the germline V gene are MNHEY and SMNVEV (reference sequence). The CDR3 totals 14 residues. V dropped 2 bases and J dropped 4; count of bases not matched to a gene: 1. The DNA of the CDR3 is TGTGCCAGCAGTTTAGGGGACAGGAAAAACATTCAGTACTTC. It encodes CASSLGDRKNIQYF.

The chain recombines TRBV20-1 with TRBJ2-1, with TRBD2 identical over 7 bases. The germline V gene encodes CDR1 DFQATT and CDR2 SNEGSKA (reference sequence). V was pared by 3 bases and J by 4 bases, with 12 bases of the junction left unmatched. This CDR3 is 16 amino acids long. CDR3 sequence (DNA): TGCAGTGCTAGTCCGTTGGCGGGAGATCGTTACAATGAGCAGTTCTTC. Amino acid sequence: CSASPLAGDRYNEQFF.

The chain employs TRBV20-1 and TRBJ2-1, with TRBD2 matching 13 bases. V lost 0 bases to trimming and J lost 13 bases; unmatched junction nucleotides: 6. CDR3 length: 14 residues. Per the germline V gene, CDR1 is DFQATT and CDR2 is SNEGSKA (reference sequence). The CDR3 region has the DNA TGCAGTGCTAGAGACCGGACTAGCGGGGGATTACAGTTCTTC. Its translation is CSARDRTSGGLQFF.

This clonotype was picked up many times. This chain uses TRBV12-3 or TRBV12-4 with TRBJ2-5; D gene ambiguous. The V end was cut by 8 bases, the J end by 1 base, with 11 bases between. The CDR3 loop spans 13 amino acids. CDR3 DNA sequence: TGTGCCAGCCGGGTCACGTCCCAAGAGACCCAGTACTTC. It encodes CASRVTSQETQYF.